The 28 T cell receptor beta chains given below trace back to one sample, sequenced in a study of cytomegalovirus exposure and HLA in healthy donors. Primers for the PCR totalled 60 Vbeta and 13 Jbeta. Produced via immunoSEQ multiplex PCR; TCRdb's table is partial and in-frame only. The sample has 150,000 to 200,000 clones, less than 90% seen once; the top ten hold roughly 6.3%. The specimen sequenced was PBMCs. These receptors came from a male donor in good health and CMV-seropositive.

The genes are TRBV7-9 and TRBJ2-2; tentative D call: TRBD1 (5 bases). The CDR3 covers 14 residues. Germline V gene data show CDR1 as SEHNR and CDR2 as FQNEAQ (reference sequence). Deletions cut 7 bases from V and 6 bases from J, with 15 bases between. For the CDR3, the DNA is TGTGCCAGCACCCCATCGACAGAGCCCGGGGAGCTGTTTTTT. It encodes CASTPSTEPGELFF.

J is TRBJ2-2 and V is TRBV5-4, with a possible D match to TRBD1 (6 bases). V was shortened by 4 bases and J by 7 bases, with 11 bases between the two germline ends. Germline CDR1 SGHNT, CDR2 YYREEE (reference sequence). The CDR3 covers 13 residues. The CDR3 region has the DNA TGTGCCAGCAGCGTAGGACAGATCGGGGAGCTGTTTTTT. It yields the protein CASSVGQIGELFF.

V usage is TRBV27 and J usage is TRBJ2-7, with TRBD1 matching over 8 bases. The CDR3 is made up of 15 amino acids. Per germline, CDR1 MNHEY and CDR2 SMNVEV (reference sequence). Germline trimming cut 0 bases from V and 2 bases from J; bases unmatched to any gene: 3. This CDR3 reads CASSLSRTGTYEQYF. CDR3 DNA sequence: TGTGCCAGCAGTTTATCGCGGACAGGGACCTACGAGCAGTACTTC.

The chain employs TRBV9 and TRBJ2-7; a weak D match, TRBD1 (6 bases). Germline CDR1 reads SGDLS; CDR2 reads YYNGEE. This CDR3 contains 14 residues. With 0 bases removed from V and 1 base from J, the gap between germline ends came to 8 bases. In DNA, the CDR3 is TGTGCCAGCAGCGTAGGGACAGCATCCTACGAGCAGTACTTC. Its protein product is CASSVGTASYEQYF.

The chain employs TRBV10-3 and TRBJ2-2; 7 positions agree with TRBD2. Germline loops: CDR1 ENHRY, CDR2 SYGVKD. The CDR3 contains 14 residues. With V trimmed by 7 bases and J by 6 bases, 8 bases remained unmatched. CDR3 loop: CAITRTSDAGELFF. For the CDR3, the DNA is TGTGCCATCACAAGGACTAGTGACGCCGGGGAGCTGTTTTTT.

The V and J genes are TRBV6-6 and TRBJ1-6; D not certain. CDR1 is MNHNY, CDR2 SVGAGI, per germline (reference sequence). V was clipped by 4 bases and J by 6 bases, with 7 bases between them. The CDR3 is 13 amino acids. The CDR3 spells CASSSPGNSPLHF. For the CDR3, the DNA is TGTGCCAGCAGTTCTCCGGGTAATTCACCCCTCCACTTT.

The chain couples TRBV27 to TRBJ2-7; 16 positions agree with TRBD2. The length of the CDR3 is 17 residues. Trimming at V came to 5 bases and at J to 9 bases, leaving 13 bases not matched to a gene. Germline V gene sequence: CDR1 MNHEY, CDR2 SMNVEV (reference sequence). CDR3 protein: CASSPPGLAGGPRVQYF. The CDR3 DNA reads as TGTGCCAGCAGTCCGCCGGGACTAGCGGGAGGGCCCCGTGTGCAGTACTTC.

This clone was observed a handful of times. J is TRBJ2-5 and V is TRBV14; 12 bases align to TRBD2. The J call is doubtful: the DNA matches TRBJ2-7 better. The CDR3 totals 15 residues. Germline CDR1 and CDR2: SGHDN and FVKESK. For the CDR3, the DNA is TGTGCCAGCAGACCTAGCGGGAGGGCCGCCCACGAGCAGTACTTC. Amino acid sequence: CASRPSGRAAHEQYF.

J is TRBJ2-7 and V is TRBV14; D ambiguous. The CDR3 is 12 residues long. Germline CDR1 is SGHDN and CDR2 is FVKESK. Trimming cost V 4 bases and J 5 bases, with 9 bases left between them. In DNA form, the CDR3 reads TGTGCCAGCAGCCTAAGCCACCACGAGCAGTACTTC. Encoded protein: CASSLSHHEQYF.

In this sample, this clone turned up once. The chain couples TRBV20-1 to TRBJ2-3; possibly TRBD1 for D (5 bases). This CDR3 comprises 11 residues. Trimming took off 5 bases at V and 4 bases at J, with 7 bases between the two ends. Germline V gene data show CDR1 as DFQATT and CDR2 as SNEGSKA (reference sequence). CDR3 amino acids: CSAWGPDTQYF. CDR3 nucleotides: TGCAGTGCTTGGGGCCCAGATACGCAGTATTTT.

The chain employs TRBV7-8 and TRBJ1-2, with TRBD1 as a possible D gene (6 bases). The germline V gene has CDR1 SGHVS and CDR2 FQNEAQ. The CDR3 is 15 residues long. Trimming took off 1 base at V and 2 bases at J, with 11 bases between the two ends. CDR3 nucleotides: TGTGCCAGCAGCTTAGAAAGGGGGGGGAACTATGGCTACACCTTC. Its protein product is CASSLERGGNYGYTF.

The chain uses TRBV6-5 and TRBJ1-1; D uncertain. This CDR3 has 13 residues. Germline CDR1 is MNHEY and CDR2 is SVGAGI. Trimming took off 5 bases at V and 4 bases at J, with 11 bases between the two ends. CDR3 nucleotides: TGTGCCAGCAGTGTATCAGAGGGCACTGAAGCTTTCTTT. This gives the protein CASSVSEGTEAFF.

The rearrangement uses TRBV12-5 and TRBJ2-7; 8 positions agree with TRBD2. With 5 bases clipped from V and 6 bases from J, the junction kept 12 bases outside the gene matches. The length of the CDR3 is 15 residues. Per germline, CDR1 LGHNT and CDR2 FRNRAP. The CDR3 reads CASGPPLAGGPEQYF. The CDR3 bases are TGTGCTAGTGGTCCCCCCTTGGCGGGAGGACCCGAGCAGTACTTC.

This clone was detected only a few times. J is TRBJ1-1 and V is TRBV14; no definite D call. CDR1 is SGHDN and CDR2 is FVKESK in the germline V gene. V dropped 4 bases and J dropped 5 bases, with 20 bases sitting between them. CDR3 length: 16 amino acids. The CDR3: CASSLFAQFRGTEAFF. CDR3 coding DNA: TGTGCCAGCAGCCTCTTCGCCCAATTCAGAGGGACTGAAGCTTTCTTT.

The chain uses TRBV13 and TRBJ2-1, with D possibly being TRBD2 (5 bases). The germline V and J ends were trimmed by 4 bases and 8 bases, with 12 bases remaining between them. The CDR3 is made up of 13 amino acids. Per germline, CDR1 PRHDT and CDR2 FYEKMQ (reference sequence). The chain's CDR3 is CASSSGYFDEQFF. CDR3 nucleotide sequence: TGTGCCAGCAGCTCGGGATATTTCGATGAGCAGTTCTTC.

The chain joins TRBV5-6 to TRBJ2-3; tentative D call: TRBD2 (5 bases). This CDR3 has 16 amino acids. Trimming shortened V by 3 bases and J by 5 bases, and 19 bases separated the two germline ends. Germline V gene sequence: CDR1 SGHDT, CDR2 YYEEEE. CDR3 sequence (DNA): TGTGCCAGCAGCTGGTTTGGGAGCGGTCGAGGAGATACGCAGTATTTT. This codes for CASSWFGSGRGDTQYF.

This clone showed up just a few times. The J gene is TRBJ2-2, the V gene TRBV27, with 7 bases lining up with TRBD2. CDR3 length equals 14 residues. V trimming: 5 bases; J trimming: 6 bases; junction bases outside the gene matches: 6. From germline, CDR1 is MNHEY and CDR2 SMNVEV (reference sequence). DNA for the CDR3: TGTGCCAGCAGTCCACGACTAGCTCCCGGGGAGCTGTTTTTT. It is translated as CASSPRLAPGELFF.

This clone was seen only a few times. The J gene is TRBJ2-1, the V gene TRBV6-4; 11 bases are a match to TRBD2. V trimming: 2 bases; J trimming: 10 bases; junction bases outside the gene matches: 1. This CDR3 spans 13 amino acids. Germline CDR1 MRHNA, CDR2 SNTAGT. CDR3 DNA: TGTGCCAGCAGTGACCGACTAGCGGGAGAGCAGTTCTTC. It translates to CASSDRLAGEQFF.

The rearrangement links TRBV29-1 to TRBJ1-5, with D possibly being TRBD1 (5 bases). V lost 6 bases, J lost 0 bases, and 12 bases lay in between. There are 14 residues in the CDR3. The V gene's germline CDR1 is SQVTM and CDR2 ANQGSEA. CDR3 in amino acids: CSVGHRDSNQPQHF. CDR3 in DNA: TGCAGCGTCGGACACCGAGATAGCAATCAGCCCCAGCATTTT.

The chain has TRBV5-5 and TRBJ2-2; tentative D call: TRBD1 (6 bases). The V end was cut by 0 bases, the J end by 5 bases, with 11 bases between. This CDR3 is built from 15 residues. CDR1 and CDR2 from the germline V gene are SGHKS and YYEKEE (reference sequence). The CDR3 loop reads CASSLAGDRTGELFF. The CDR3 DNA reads TGTGCCAGCAGCTTGGCAGGGGATAGAACCGGGGAGCTGTTTTTT.

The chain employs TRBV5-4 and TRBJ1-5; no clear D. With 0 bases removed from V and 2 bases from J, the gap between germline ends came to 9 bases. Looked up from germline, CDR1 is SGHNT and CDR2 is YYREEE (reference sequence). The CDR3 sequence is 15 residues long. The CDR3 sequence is CASSLEPRGNQPQHF. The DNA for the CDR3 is TGTGCCAGCAGCTTGGAACCGAGGGGCAATCAGCCCCAGCATTTT.

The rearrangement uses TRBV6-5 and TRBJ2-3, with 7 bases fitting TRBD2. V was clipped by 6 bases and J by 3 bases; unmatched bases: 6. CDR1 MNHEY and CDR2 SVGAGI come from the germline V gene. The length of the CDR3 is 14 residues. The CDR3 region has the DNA TGTGCCAGCAGCCGGGACTATGGGACAGATACGCAGTATTTT. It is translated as CASSRDYGTDTQYF.

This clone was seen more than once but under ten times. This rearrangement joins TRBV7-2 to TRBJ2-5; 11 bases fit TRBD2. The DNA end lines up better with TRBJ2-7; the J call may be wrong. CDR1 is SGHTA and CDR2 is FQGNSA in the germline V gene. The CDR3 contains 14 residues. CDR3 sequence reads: CASALLGLADEQYF. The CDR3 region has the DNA TGTGCCAGCGCACTCCTGGGACTAGCGGACGAGCAGTACTTC.

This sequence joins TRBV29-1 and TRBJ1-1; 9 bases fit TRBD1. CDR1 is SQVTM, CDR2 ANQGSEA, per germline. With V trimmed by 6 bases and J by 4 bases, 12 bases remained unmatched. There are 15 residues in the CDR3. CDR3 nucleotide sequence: TGCAGCGTAGGGCCCGGGACAGGGTATGGCACTGAAGCTTTCTTT. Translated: CSVGPGTGYGTEAFF.

DNA of the CDR3: TGTGCCAGTAGTAGGACAAACGAAAAACTGTTTTTT. This sequence encodes CASSRTNEKLFF. The chain carries TRBV19 and TRBJ1-4, with a possible D match to TRBD1 (5 bases). From germline, CDR1 is LNHDA and CDR2 SQIVND (reference sequence). The CDR3 runs to 12 residues. V was cut by 4 bases and J by 8 bases, with 8 bases left in between.

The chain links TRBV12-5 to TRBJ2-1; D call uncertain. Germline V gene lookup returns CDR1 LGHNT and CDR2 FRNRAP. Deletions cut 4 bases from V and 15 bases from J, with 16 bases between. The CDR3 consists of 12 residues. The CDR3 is CASGSNSGRWFF. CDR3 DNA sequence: TGTGCTAGTGGTTCGAACAGTGGTCGTTGGTTCTTC.

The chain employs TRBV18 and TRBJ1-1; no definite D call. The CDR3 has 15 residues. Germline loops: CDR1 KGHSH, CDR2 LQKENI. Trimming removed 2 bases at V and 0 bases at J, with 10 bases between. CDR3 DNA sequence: TGTGCCAGCTCACCAATTGGCGGCTTGAACACTGAAGCTTTCTTT. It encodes CASSPIGGLNTEAFF.

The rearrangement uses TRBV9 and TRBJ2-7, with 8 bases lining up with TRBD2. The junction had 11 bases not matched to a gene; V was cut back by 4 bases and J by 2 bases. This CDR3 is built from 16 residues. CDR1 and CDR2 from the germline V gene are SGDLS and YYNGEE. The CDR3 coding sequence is TGTGCCAGCAGCTCCAGCGGGAGTTCCCTCCCCTACGAGCAGTACTTC. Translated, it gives CASSSSGSSLPYEQYF.